Presented here are 22 T cell receptor beta chains from one specimen sequenced in a study of blood T cell repertoires in COVID-19. Data came from immunoSEQ multiplex PCR; TCRdb stores just in-frame clones and leaves some out. The data contain approximately 220,000 clones, 80% to 90% of them singletons. Sequencing was performed on PBMCs or T cells enriched from blood (not recorded which). The receptors were gathered from a woman aged 40 to 55 who had been exposed to COVID-19.

The chain has TRBV6-5 and TRBJ1-3; tentatively, D is TRBD1 (6 bases). This CDR3 contains 13 residues. From germline, CDR1 is MNHEY and CDR2 SVGAGI. Trimming left V 6 bases short and J 4 bases short, with 10 bases between. In nucleotides, the CDR3 is TGTGCCAGCAGGACAGGTAGAGGAAACACCATATATTTT. This gives the protein CASRTGRGNTIYF.

CDR3 in amino acids: CASRLYTEAFF. As DNA, the CDR3 is TGTGCCAGCAGACTGTACACTGAAGCTTTCTTT. The genes are TRBV6-6 and TRBJ1-1, with D hard to call. The germline V gene has CDR1 MNHNY and CDR2 SVGAGI (reference sequence). V was trimmed by 6 bases and J by 3 bases, leaving 5 bases between them. CDR3 length equals 11 residues.

This clone was observed once. The J gene is TRBJ1-4, the V gene TRBV30; the D gene is possibly TRBD1 (6 bases). Germline values: CDR1 GTSNPN, CDR2 SVGIG (reference sequence). This CDR3 is 13 amino acids long. Trimming left V 6 bases short and J 6 bases short, with 14 bases between. CDR3 DNA sequence: TGTGCCTGCAGGACAGACCGGCATGAAAAACTGTTTTTT. The encoded protein is CACRTDRHEKLFF.

In this sample, this clone turned up a few times. This chain joins TRBV25-1 and TRBJ2-2; perhaps TRBD1 as D (6 bases). Germline-derived CDR1 and CDR2 are MGHDK and SYGVNS. The CDR3 is 15 residues long. V gave up 5 bases and J gave up 8 bases, with 18 bases separating them. The CDR3: CASSNQGMGWGELFF. Here the CDR3 DNA reads TGTGCCAGCAGTAACCAGGGGATGGGTTGGGGGGAGCTGTTTTTT. Full variable domain (outside the CDR3, taken from reference TRBV25-1 and TRBJ2-2): EADIYQTPRYLVIGTGKKITLECSQTMGHDKMYWYQQDPGMELHLIHYSYGVNSTEKGDLSSESTVSRIRTEHFPLTLESARPSHTSQYLCASSNQGMGWGELFFGEGSRLTVL.

The chain has TRBV19 and TRBJ2-5, with D perhaps matching TRBD2 (7 bases). With 9 bases removed from V and 1 base from J, the gap between germline ends came to 21 bases. The CDR3 has 16 residues. Germline CDR1 LNHDA, CDR2 SQIVND (reference sequence). CDR3 sequence reads: CASARGGAGFQETQYF. DNA of the CDR3: TGTGCCAGCGCTCGAGGGGGAGCGGGGTTCCAAGAGACCCAGTACTTC.

Concerning this clone itself: This sample includes further DNA sequences coding for the same CDR3. This sequence joins TRBV5-1 and TRBJ2-5; 8 bases are a match to TRBD1. Germline CDR1 SGHRS, CDR2 YFSETQ. The CDR3 is made up of 13 amino acids. After removal of 5 bases from V and 1 base from J, the junction contained 1 base not matched to a gene. This CDR3 is CASRGQVQETQYF. The DNA for the CDR3 is TGCGCCAGCAGGGGACAGGTCCAAGAGACCCAGTACTTC. Full variable domain (outside the CDR3, taken from reference TRBV5-1 and TRBJ2-5): KAGVTQTPRYLIKTRGQQVTLSCSPISGHRSVSWYQQTPGQGLQFLFEYFSETQRNKGNFPGRFSGRQFSNSRSEMNVSTLELGDSALYLCASRGQVQETQYFGPGTRLLVL.

This clone has a count of ten or more. V is TRBV6-1 and J is TRBJ1-2; D unresolved. V lost 2 bases and J 3 bases, leaving 7 bases between the germline ends. The CDR3 length is 13 residues. Germline CDR1 is MNHNS and CDR2 is SASEGT. CDR3 region: CASSESYDYGYTF. CDR3 nucleotide sequence: TGTGCCAGCAGTGAATCGTATGACTATGGCTACACCTTC.

The chain uses TRBV19 and TRBJ2-1, with TRBD2 identical over 10 bases. Trimming removed 3 bases from V and 8 bases from J; junction bases left unmatched: 7. This CDR3 is 15 amino acids long. Germline V gives CDR1 LNHDA, CDR2 SQIVND (reference sequence). In nucleotides, the CDR3 is TGTGCCAGTAGTATCCCCAGCGGGGGGGGTTATGAGCAGTTCTTC. Translation: CASSIPSGGGYEQFF. The whole variable domain, filled in from reference TRBV19 and TRBJ2-1, reads DGGITQSPKYLFRKEGQNVTLSCEQNLNHDAMYWYRQDPGQGLRLIYYSQIVNDFQKGDIAEGYSVSREKKESFPLTVTSAQKNPTAFYLCASSIPSGGGYEQFFGPGTRLTVL.

The chain uses TRBV18 and TRBJ1-5, with 7 bases matching TRBD1. The CDR3 loop spans 17 amino acids. J gave up 3 bases and V 2 bases, and 10 bases lay outside the gene matches. The germline CDR1 and CDR2 sequences are KGHSH and LQKENI. Written as DNA, the CDR3 is TGTGCCAGCTCACCAAATCGGGCAGGGGGTAACAATCAGCCCCAGCATTTT. Translation gives CASSPNRAGGNNQPQHF. The entire variable domain, with the rest obtained from reference TRBV18 and TRBJ1-5, is as follows: NAGVMQNPRHLVRRRGQEARLRCSPMKGHSHVYWYRQLPEEGLKFMVYLQKENIIDESGMPKERFSAEFPKEGPSILRIQQVVRGDSAAYFCASSPNRAGGNNQPQHFGDGTRLSIL.

The gene calls are TRBV4-2 and TRBJ2-1; 11 positions agree with TRBD2. V gave up 4 bases and J gave up 9 bases; unmatched junction bases: 8. From germline, CDR1 is LGHNA and CDR2 YNFKEQ. The CDR3 sequence is 15 residues long. CDR3 loop: CASSLLAGGFAEQFF. The CDR3 coding sequence is TGTGCCAGCAGCCTTTTAGCGGGGGGGTTCGCTGAGCAGTTCTTC.

This chain uses TRBV9 with TRBJ1-1; 9 bases map to TRBD1. V shed 0 bases, J shed 4 bases, and the junction held 13 bases outside the gene matches. The CDR3 has 18 residues. From germline, CDR1 is SGDLS and CDR2 YYNGEE. CDR3 loop: CASSVVPGQGGRGTEAFF. The CDR3 DNA reads as TGTGCCAGCAGCGTAGTGCCGGGACAGGGAGGACGGGGCACTGAAGCTTTCTTT.

The gene calls are TRBV6-5 and TRBJ1-1; D might be TRBD1 (5 bases). The CDR3 extends over 13 amino acids. V lost 5 bases and J lost 10, with 17 bases in between. CDR1 is MNHEY, CDR2 SVGAGI, per germline. The CDR3 bases are TGTGCCAGCAGTATCGGGGACTCAGGTAGAGCTTTCTTT. Protein product: CASSIGDSGRAFF.

This chain joins TRBV4-2 and TRBJ1-2; the match to TRBD1 covers 7 bases. The length of the CDR3 is 16 residues. V was clipped by 0 bases and J by 2 bases; unmatched bases: 6. CDR1 and CDR2 from the germline V gene are LGHNA and YNFKEQ. CDR3 sequence: CASSQDPTGLNYGYTF. The CDR3 DNA sequence: TGTGCCAGCAGCCAAGATCCGACAGGGTTGAACTATGGCTACACCTTC.

The V call is TRBV6-6, the J call TRBJ1-1; a possible D gene is TRBD1 (6 bases). With 7 bases removed from V and 1 base from J, the gap between germline ends came to 13 bases. Germline V CDR1 and CDR2: MNHNY, SVGAGI (reference sequence). The CDR3 extends over 14 amino acids. This CDR3 reads CASKNRETNTEAFF. The CDR3 DNA reads TGTGCCAGCAAGAACAGGGAGACGAACACTGAAGCTTTCTTT.

The chain links TRBV2 to TRBJ2-2; D unclear. The CDR3 length is 16 residues. Trimming stripped 1 base from V and 6 bases from J, with 15 bases between. Germline V gene lookup returns CDR1 SNHLY and CDR2 FYNNEI. In DNA form, the CDR3 reads TGTGCCAGCAGTGAAGATCGCGGTCTCGTTCCCGGGGAGCTGTTTTTT. Protein: CASSEDRGLVPGELFF.

The chain has TRBV21-1 and TRBJ1-6; TRBD1, as called in the table, went unchecked against the DNA. TRBV21-1 constitutes a pseudogene. The CDR3 runs to 15 residues. The CDR3 loop reads CASSKGTGGRSPLHF. In DNA, the CDR3 is TGTGCCAGCAGCAAAGGGACAGGGGGCAGGTCACCCCTCCACTTT.

The chain couples TRBV28 to TRBJ1-1; no reliable D call. From germline, CDR1 is MDHEN and CDR2 SYDVKM. The CDR3 length is 14 residues. V gave up 5 bases and J gave up 1 base, with 11 bases separating them. CDR3 bases: TGTGCCAGCAGTCTACTCCAAACGAACACTGAAGCTTTCTTT. It is translated as CASSLLQTNTEAFF.

V usage is TRBV29-1 and J usage is TRBJ2-3; TRBD2 agrees at 14 bases. Germline trimming cut 4 bases from V and 0 bases from J; bases unmatched to any gene: 9. Looked up from germline, CDR1 is SQVTM and CDR2 is ANQGSEA. This CDR3 contains 18 residues. CDR3 amino acids: CSVVFRGLAGASTDTQYF. The CDR3 nucleotides read TGCAGCGTTGTTTTTCGGGGACTAGCGGGGGCTAGCACAGATACGCAGTATTTT.

This chain links TRBV19 with TRBJ1-5; unclear D gene. Germline CDR1 LNHDA, CDR2 SQIVND (reference sequence). The V and J ends lost 5 bases and 5 bases respectively, with 7 bases between them. The CDR3 has 12 amino acids. CDR3 loop: CASSAYYQPQHF. The CDR3, as DNA: TGTGCCAGTAGTGCCTATTATCAGCCCCAGCATTTT.

This chain links TRBV29-1 with TRBJ2-3; TRBD2 aligns across 12 bases. This CDR3 is built from 17 residues. Germline V lookup: CDR1 SQVTM, CDR2 ANQGSEA. V shed 3 bases, J shed 6 bases, and the junction held 13 bases outside the gene matches. In DNA form, the CDR3 reads TGCAGCGTTGATGGGTTCACTAGCGGGGGGTTTTCGGATACGCAGTATTTT. Translated: CSVDGFTSGGFSDTQYF.

The V gene is TRBV19, the J gene TRBJ2-1, with unresolved D. With 1 base removed from V and 12 bases from J, the gap between germline ends came to 13 bases. The length of the CDR3 is 13 residues. CDR1 and CDR2 (germline): LNHDA, SQIVND (reference sequence). The CDR3 DNA reads as TGTGCCAGTAGTATAGGGCGGAATCCGCGGCAGTTCTTC. Its protein product is CASSIGRNPRQFF.

The CDR3 spells CASSLVSFAGKETQYF. The CDR3 DNA sequence: TGTGCCAGCAGCTTGGTTTCCTTCGCGGGAAAAGAGACCCAGTACTTC. The chain recombines TRBV5-7 with TRBJ2-5; possible D gene TRBD2, 6 bases. TRBV5-7 is given ORF status, its function remaining uncertain. The CDR3 sequence is 16 residues long. Trimming removed 0 bases at V and 3 bases at J, with 15 bases between.